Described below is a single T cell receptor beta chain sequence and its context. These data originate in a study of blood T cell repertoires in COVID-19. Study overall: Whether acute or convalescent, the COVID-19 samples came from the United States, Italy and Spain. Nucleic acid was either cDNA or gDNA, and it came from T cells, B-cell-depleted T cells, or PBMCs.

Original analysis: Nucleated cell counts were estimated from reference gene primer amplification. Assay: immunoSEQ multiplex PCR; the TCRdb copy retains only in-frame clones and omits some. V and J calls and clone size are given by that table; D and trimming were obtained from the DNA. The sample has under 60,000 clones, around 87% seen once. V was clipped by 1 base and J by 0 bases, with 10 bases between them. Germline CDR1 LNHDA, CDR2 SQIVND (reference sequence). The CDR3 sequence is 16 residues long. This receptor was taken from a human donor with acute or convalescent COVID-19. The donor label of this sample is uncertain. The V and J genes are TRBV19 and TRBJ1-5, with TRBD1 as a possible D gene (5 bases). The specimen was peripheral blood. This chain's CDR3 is CASSIGQGNSNQPQHF. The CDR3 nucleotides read TGTGCCAGTAGTATAGGCCAGGGAAATAGCAATCAGCCCCAGCATTTT.